Given below is one T cell receptor beta chain in context. Antigen specificity is unknown. The data were obtained in a study of vaccination effects on CD4 cells after COVID-19. CD4+ T cells specific for antigen were expanded with viral peptide pools by the ViraFEST assay before sequencing. At the end of over 8 days of culture, CD4+ T cells were isolated. No vaccinee had earlier SARS-CoV-2 infection, and nucleocapsid antibodies were negative. Data came from immunoSEQ multiplex PCR; TCRdb stores just in-frame clones and leaves some out. This table holds around 60,000 clones, around 69% found once. The CDR3 is 11 residues long. Germline V lookup: CDR1 SQVTM, CDR2 ANQGSEA. The V end was cut by 5 bases, the J end by 5 bases, with 9 bases between.

The chain uses TRBV29-1 and TRBJ1-1; D remains ambiguous. This clonotype was sampled from a human donor who received a COVID-19 vaccine. The sequencing here drew on CD4+ T cells from PBMCs cultured with HCoV-NL63 spike peptides, taken before COVID-19 vaccination. The CDR3 coding sequence is TGCAGCGTTTTAGGTCTGACTGAAGCTTTCTTT. Amino acids: CSVLGLTEAFF.